This T cell receptor (beta chain) was identified during a study of blood T cell repertoires in COVID-19. About the research overall: The samples span acute and convalescent COVID-19 from the United States, Italy and Spain. PBMCs, B-cell-depleted T cells, or T cells provided the cDNA or gDNA that made up the material.

In the source study's methods: Amplification of reference gene primers provided the estimated nucleated cell counts. Sequencing used immunoSEQ multiplex PCR; TCRdb keeps in-frame clones, though not all of them. The V and J calls and clone size come from that table; D and trimming were worked out from the DNA. The sample yields approximately 60,000 clones, over 75% seen once. J was trimmed by 4 bases and V by 5 bases; bases with no gene match: 4. Germline CDR1 SEHNR, CDR2 FQNEAQ (reference sequence). This CDR3 has 14 residues. This clone has only a few counts. The sequence was obtained from a man in his sixties with acute or convalescent COVID-19. The source material was peripheral blood. The chain is built from TRBV7-9 and TRBJ2-1, with TRBD1 identical over 8 bases. The CDR3 sequence: CASSPGQAYNEQFF. CDR3 nucleotide sequence: TGTGCCAGCAGCCCGGGACAGGCTTACAATGAGCAGTTCTTC.